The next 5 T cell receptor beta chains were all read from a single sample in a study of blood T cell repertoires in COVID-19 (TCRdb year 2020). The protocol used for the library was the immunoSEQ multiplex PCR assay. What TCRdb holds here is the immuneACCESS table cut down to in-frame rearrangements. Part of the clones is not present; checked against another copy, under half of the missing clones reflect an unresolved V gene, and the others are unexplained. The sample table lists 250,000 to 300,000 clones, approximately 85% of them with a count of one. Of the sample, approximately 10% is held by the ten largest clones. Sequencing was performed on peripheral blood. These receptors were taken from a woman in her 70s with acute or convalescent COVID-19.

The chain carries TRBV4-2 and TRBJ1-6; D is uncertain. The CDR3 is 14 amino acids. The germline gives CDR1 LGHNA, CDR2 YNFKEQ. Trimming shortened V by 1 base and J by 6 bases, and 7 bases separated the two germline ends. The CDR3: CASSQGDINSPLHF. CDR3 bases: TGTGCCAGCAGCCAAGGCGATATTAATTCACCCCTCCACTTT.

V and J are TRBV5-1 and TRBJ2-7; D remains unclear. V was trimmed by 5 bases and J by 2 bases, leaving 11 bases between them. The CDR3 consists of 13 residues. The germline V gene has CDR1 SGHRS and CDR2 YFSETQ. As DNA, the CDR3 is TGCGCCAGCAGTGAGGTCTCTGCCTACGAGCAGTACTTC. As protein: CASSEVSAYEQYF.

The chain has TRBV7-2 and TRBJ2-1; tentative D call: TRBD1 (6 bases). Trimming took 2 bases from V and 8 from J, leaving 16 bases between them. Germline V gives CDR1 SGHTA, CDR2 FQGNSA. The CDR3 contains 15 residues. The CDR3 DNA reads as TGTGCCAGCAGCTTATCCCAGGGGCCCTGGGATGAGCAGTTCTTC. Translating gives CASSLSQGPWDEQFF.

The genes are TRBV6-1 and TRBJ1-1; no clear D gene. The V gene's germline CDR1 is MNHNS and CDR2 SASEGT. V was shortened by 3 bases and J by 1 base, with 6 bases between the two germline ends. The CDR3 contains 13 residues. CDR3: CASSDPWNTEAFF. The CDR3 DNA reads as TGTGCCAGCAGTGACCCATGGAACACTGAAGCTTTCTTT.

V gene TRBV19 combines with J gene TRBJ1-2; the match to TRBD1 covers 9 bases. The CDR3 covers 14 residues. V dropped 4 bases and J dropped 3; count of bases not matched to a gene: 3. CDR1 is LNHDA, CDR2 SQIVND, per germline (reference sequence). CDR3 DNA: TGTGCCAGTAGTAGACAGGGGGGGGACTATGGCTACACCTTC. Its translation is CASSRQGGDYGYTF.